This is a list of T cell receptor beta chains from one sample in a study of OX40 agonist ivuxolimab in advanced cancers. Clones were read by immunoSEQ multiplex PCR, and TCRdb kept only the in-frame ones, dropping some. This table holds 65,000 to 70,000 clones, more than 75% found once. This specimen consisted of CD4+ or CD8+ T cells sorted from blood, obtained in a trial of the OX40 agonist ivuxolimab. These receptors were taken from an adult with an advanced solid tumor such as melanoma, head and neck, liver or kidney cancer. Each CDR3 is given with its conserved first and last residue. A D gene is named only where the DNA matches it firmly. Size values are once, few and many counts, or a class for expanded clones, and some rows have none.

d_call	v_call	j_call	clone_size	cdr3_aa	cdr3_nt
TRBD2	TRBV5-4	TRBJ2-5	once	CASSLGLAGGPRETQYF	TGTGCCAGCAGCTTGGGACTAGCGGGGGGGCCGAGGGAGACCCAGTACTTC
TRBD1	TRBV19	TRBJ1-2	once	CASSSRTGGRGYGYTF	TGTGCCAGTAGTTCGAGGACAGGGGGCCGGGGCTATGGCTACACCTTC
-	TRBV11-2	TRBJ2-5	-	CASSSRGTVLRETQYF	TGTGCCAGCAGCTCCCGAGGGACGGTGCTCAGGGAGACCCAGTACTTC
TRBD2	TRBV7-6	TRBJ2-5	-	CASRHPYSGGARGETQYF	TGTGCCAGCAGACACCCATACAGCGGGGGGGCCCGAGGGGAGACCCAGTACTTC
-	TRBV9	TRBJ2-5	-	CASSVVGQETQYF	TGTGCCAGCAGCGTAGTTGGACAAGAGACCCAGTACTTC
TRBD2	TRBV4-2	TRBJ2-5	-	CASSQDHGQGGETQYF	TGTGCCAGCAGCCAAGATCACGGCCAGGGAGGGGAGACCCAGTACTTC
-	TRBV4-3	TRBJ2-7	-	CASSQAWGMSYEQYF	TGCGCCAGCAGCCAAGCGTGGGGGATGTCCTACGAGCAGTACTTC
TRBD2	TRBV12-5	TRBJ2-5	-	CASAPMRRGGLETQYF	TGTGCTAGTGCCCCTATGAGACGGGGGGGCCTTGAGACCCAGTACTTC
-	TRBV2	TRBJ2-6	-	CASTPSWGLRSGANVLTF	TGTGCCAGCACCCCCTCTTGGGGGCTAAGGTCTGGGGCCAACGTCCTGACTTTC
-	TRBV14	TRBJ1-2	-	CASSQTRPSGYTF	TGTGCCAGCAGCCAAACTAGACCCTCGGGCTACACCTTC
-	TRBV5-8	TRBJ1-6	once	CASSLNGYNSPLHF	TGTGCCAGCAGCTTGAACGGATATAATTCACCCCTCCACTTT